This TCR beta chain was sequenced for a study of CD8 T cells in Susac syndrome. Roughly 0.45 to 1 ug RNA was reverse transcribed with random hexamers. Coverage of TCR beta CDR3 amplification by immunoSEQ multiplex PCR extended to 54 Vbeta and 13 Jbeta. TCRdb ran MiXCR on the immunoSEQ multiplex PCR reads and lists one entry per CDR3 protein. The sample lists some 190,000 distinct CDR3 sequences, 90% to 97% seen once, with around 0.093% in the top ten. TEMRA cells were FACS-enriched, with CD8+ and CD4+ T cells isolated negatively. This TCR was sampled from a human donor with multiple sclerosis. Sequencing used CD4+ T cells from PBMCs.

The CDR3 region has the DNA TGTGCCAGCAGCTTTAACAGGGAAAAGGAGCAGTTCTTC. Translating it yields CASSFNREKEQFF. The chain uses TRBV7-2 and TRBJ2-1; maybe TRBD1 (6 bases). Deletions cut 3 bases from V and 10 bases from J, with 13 bases between. The CDR3 has 13 residues. Germline V gives CDR1 SGHTA, CDR2 FQGNSA.